This TCR beta chain stems from a study of blood T cell repertoires in COVID-19. Generated by immunoSEQ multiplex PCR, the TCRdb table keeps only in-frame clones and is missing some. Among hundreds of thousands of clones listed, roughly 84% were seen once. J gave up 3 bases and V 1 base, and 9 bases lay outside the gene matches. The CDR3 length is 16 residues. Germline V CDR1 and CDR2: SGHVS, FQNEAQ. This TCR derives from a woman younger than 30 who had been exposed to COVID-19. The gene calls are TRBV7-8 and TRBJ2-7; 7 bases are a match to TRBD2. Sequencing was carried out using PBMCs or T cells enriched from blood (not recorded which). The CDR3 DNA follows: TGTGCCAGCAGCTTAGTGGGAGGGGCTGCTATCTACGAGCAGTACTTC. Protein sequence: CASSLVGGAAIYEQYF.